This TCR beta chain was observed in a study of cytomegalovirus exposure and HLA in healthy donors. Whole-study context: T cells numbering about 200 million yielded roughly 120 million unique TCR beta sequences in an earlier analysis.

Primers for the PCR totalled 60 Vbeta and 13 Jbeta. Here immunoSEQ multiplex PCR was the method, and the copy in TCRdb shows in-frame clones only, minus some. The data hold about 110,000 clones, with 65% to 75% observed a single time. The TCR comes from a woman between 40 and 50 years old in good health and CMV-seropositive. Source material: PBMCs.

The CDR3 bases are TGTGCCAGCACTCGGGACAGGGGGGATACTGAAGCTTTCTTT. Its translation is CASTRDRGDTEAFF. The chain joins TRBV5-6 to TRBJ1-1; 11 bases match TRBD1. The CDR3 runs to 14 residues. Germline V gene lookup returns CDR1 SGHDT and CDR2 YYEEEE. The J segment lost 5 bases and the V segment lost 6 bases, leaving 6 bases of the junction unmatched.